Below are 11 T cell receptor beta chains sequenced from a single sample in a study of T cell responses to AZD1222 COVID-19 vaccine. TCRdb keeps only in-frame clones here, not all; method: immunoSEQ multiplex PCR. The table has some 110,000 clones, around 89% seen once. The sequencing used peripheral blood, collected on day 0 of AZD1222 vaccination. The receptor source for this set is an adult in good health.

The CDR3 sequence: CASSIADQHSNQPQHF. The CDR3 DNA reads as TGTGCCAGTAGTATTGCGGACCAACATAGCAATCAGCCCCAGCATTTT. The V call is TRBV19, the J call TRBJ1-5, with D unresolved. Per the germline V gene, CDR1 is LNHDA and CDR2 is SQIVND (reference sequence). Trimming pared 3 bases from V and 0 bases from J, leaving 12 bases between. The CDR3 loop spans 16 amino acids.

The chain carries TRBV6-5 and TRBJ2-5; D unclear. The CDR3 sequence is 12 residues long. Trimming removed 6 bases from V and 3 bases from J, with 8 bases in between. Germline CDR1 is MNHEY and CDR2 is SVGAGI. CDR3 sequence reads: CASRAGKETQYF. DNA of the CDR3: TGTGCCAGCAGGGCCGGAAAAGAGACCCAGTACTTC.

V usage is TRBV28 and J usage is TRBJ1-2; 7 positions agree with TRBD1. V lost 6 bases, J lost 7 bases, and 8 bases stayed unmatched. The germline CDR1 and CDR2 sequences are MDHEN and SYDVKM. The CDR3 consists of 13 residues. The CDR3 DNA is TGTGCCAGCAGGAGACAGGGCCGCGGTGGCTACACCTTC. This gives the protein CASRRQGRGGYTF.

The CDR3 reads CASSLETRNTEAFF. The CDR3 DNA sequence: TGTGCCAGCAGCCTCGAAACACGGAACACTGAAGCTTTCTTT. The chain joins TRBV4-2 to TRBJ1-1; D is undetermined. V was clipped by 4 bases and J by 1 base, with 10 bases between them. This CDR3 comprises 14 residues. CDR1 is LGHNA and CDR2 is YNFKEQ in the germline V gene.

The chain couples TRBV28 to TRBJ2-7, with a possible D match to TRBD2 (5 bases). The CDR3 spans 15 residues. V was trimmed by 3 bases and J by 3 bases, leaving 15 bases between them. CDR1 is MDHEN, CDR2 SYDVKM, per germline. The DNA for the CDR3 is TGTGCCAGCAGTTTGGGAGTTCTAGGCGGCTACGAGCAGTACTTC. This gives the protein CASSLGVLGGYEQYF.

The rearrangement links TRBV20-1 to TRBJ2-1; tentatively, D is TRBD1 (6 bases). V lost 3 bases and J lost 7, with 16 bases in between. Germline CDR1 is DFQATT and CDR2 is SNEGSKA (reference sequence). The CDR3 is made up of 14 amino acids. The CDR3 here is CSASVTGGFNEQFF. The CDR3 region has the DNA TGCAGTGCTAGTGTGACAGGAGGATTTAATGAGCAGTTCTTC.

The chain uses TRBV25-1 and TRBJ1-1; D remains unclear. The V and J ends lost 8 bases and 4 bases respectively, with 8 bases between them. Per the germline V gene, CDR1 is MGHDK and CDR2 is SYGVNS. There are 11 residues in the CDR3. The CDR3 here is CASRVGTEAFF. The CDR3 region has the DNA TGTGCCAGCCGCGTGGGCACTGAAGCTTTCTTT.

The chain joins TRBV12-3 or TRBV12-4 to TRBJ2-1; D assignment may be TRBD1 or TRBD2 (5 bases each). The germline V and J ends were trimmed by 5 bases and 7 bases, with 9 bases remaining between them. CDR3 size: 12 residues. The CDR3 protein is CASSVEGNEQFF. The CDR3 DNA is TGTGCCAGCAGTGTAGAGGGGAATGAGCAGTTCTTC.

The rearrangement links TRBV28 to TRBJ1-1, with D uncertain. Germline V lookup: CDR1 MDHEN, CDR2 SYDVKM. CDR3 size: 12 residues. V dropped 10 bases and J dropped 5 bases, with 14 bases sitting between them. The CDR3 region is CATMDEETEAFF. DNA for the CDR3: TGTGCCACTATGGACGAGGAGACTGAAGCTTTCTTT. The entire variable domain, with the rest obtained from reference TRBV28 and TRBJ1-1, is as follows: DVKVTQSSRYLVKRTGEKVFLECVQDMDHENMFWYRQDPGLGLRLIYFSYDVKMKEKGDIPEGYSVSREKKERFSLILESASTNQTSMYLCATMDEETEAFFGQGTRLTVV.

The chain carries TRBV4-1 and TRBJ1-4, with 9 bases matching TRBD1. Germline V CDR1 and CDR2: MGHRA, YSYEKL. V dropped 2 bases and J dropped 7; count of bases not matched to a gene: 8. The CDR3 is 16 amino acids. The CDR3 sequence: CASSQRGQGLGEKLFF. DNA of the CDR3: TGCGCCAGCAGCCAAAGGGGACAGGGATTGGGTGAAAAACTGTTTTTT.

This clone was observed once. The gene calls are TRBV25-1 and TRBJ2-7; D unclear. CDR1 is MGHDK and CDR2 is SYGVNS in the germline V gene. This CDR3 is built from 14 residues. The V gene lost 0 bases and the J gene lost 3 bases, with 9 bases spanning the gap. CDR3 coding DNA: TGTGCCAGCAGTGAATACGACCCTCTCTACGAGCAGTACTTC. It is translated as CASSEYDPLYEQYF.